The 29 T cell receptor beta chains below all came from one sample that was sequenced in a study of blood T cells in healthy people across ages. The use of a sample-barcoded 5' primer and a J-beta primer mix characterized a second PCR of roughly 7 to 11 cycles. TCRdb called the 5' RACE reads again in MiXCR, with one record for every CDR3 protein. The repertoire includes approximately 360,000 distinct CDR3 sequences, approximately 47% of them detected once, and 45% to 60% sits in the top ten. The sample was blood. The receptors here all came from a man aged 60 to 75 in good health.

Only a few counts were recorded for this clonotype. The CDR3 loop reads CSASDGPNEKLFF. CDR3 coding DNA: TGCAGTGCTAGTGATGGACCTAATGAAAAACTGTTTTTT. The J gene is TRBJ1-4, the V gene TRBV20-1; D not certain. Germline V CDR1 and CDR2: DFQATT, SNEGSKA (reference sequence). The V gene lost 3 bases and the J gene lost 3 bases, with 8 bases spanning the gap. This CDR3 is 13 amino acids long.

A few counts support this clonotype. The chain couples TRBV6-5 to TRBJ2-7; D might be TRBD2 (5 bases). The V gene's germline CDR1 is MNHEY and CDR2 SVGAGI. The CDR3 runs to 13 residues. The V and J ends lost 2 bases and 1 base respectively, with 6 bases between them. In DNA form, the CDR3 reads TGTGCCAGCAGTTACGAGCGGTCCTACGAGCAGTACTTC. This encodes CASSYERSYEQYF.

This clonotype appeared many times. CDR3 in DNA: TGTGCCAGCAGCCTCCGGGACACCTTATATGGCTACACCTTC. Translating it yields CASSLRDTLYGYTF. V is TRBV7-2 and J is TRBJ1-2; D is perhaps TRBD1 (6 bases). Germline assignment: CDR1 SGHTA and CDR2 FQGNSA. There are 14 residues in the CDR3. Trimming removed 5 bases from V and 5 bases from J, with 15 bases in between.

CDR3 amino acids: CASCDMNTEAFF. CDR3 coding DNA: TGTGCCAGCTGCGATATGAACACTGAAGCTTTCTTT. The V and J genes are TRBV28 and TRBJ1-1; D unresolved. Looked up from germline, CDR1 is MDHEN and CDR2 is SYDVKM. The CDR3 totals 12 residues. V was shortened by 8 bases and J by 0 bases, with 7 bases between the two germline ends. Full variable domain (outside the CDR3, taken from reference TRBV28 and TRBJ1-1): DVKVTQSSRYLVKRTGEKVFLECVQDMDHENMFWYRQDPGLGLRLIYFSYDVKMKEKGDIPEGYSVSREKKERFSLILESASTNQTSMYLCASCDMNTEAFFGQGTRLTVV.

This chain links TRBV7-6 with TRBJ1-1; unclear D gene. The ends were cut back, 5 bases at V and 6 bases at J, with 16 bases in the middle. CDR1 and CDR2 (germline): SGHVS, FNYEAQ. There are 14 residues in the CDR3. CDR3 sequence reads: CASSGQSGNAEAFF. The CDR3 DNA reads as TGTGCCAGCAGCGGCCAGTCTGGCAACGCTGAAGCTTTCTTT.

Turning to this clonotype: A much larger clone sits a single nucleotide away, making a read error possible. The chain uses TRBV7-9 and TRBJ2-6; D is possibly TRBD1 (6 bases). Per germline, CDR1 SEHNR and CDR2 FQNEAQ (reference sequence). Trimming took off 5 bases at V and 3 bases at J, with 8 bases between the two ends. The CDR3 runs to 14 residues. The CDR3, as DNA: TGTGCCAGCAGCCGCAGGGGTGGGGCCAACGTCCTGACTTTC. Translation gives CASSRRGGANVLTF.

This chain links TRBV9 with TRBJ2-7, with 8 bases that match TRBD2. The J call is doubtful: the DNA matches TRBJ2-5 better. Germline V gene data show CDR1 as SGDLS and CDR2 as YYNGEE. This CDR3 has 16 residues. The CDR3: CASSVTASAGGETQYF. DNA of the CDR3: TGTGCCAGCAGCGTCACTGCGTCCGCGGGGGGTGAGACCCAGTACTTC.

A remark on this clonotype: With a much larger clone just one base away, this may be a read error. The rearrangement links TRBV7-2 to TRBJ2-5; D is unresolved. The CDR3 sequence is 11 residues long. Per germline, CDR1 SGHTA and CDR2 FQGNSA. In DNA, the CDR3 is TGTGCCAGCAGGTTAGGGGAGACCCAGTACTTC. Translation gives CASRLGETQYF.

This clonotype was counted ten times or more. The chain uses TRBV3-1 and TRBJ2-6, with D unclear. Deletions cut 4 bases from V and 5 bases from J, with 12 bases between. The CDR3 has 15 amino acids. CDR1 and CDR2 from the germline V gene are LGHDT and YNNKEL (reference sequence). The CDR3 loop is CASSPDAHRANVLTF. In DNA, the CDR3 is TGTGCCAGCAGCCCGGACGCACACCGGGCCAACGTCCTGACTTTC.

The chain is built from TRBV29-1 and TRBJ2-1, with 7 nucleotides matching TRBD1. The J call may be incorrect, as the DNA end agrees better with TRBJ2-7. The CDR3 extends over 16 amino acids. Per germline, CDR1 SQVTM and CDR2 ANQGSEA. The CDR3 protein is CSVTDHRGNSYNEQYF. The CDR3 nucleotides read TGCAGCGTGACGGACCACAGGGGCAACTCCTACAATGAGCAGTACTTC.

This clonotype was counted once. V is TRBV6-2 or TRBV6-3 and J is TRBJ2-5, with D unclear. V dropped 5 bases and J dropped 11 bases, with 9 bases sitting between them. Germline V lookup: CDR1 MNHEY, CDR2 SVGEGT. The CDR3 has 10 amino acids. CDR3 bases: TGTGCCAGCAGTGACAATGAGCAGTACTTC. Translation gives CASSDNEQYF.

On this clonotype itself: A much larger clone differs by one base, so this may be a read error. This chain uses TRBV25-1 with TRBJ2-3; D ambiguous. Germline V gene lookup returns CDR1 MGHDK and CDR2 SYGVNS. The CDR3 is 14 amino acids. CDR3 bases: TGTGTCAGCAGCCTCTACGCAAGAACAGATACGCAGTATTTT. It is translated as CVSSLYARTDTQYF.

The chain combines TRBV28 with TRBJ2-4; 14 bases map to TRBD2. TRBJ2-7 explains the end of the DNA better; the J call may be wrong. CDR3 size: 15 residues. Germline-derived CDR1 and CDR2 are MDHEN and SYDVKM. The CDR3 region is CASTAGLAGGYEQYF. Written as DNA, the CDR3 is TGTGCCAGCACCGCCGGACTAGCGGGAGGCTACGAGCAGTACTTC.

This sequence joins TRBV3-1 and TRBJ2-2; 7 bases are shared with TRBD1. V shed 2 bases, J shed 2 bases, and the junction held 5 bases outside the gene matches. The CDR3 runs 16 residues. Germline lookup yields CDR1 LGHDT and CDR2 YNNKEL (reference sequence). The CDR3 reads CASSQRQGGNTGELFF. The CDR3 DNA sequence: TGTGCCAGCAGCCAAAGACAGGGTGGTAACACCGGGGAGCTGTTTTTT. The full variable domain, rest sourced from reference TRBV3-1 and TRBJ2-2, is DTAVSQTPKYLVTQMGNDKSIKCEQNLGHDTMYWYKQDSKKFLKIMFSYNNKELIINETVPNRFSPKSPDKAHLNLHINSLELGDSAVYFCASSQRQGGNTGELFFGEGSRLTVL.

The CDR3 DNA is TGTGCCATCAGGGCGGGAGGGCTGGTGAATGAGCAGTTCTTC. This translates into CAIRAGGLVNEQFF. This rearrangement joins TRBV10-3 to TRBJ2-1, with 9 positions matching TRBD2. Trimming took 6 bases from V and 7 from J; bases not matched to a gene: 7. The CDR3 has 14 amino acids. Germline assignment: CDR1 ENHRY and CDR2 SYGVKD.

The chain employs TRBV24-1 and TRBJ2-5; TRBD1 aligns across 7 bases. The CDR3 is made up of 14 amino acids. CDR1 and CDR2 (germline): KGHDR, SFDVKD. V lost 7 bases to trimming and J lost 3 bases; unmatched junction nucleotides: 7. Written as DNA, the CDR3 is TGTGCCACCAGCGCCCGTGGGACAGAAGAGACCCAGTACTTC. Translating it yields CATSARGTEETQYF.

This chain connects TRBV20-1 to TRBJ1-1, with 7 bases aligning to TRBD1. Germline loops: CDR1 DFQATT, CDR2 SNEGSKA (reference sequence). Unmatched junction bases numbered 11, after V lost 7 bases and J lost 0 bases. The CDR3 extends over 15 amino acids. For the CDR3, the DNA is TGCAGTGTGGGTGGCGACAGGGCCATGAACACTGAAGCTTTCTTT. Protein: CSVGGDRAMNTEAFF.

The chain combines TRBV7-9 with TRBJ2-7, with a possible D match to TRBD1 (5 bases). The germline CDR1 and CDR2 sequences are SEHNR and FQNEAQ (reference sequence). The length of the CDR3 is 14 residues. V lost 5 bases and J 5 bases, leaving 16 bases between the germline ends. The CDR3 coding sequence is TGTGCCAGCAGCGTAGGAGACAGTTCCCACGAGCAGTACTTC. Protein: CASSVGDSSHEQYF.

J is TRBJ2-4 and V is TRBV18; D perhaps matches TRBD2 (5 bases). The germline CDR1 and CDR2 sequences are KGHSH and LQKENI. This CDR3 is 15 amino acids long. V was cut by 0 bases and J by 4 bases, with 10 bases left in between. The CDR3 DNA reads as TGTGCCAGCTCACCACCTCGGGGATCTAAAAACATTCAGTACTTC. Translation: CASSPPRGSKNIQYF.

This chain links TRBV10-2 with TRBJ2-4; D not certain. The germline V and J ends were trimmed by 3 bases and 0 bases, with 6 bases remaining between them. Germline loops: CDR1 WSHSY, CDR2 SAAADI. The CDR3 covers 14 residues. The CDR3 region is CASSDQLAKNIQYF. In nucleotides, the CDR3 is TGCGCCAGCAGTGACCAGCTAGCCAAAAACATTCAGTACTTC.

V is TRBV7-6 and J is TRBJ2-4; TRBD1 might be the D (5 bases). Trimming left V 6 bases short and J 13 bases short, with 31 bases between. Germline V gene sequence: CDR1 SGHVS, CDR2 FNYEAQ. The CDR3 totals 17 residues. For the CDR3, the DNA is TGTGCCAGCAGTCGTAGGTCCCTTTTGTCAGGGCCCTACAAGCAGTACTTC. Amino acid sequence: CASSRRSLLSGPYKQYF.

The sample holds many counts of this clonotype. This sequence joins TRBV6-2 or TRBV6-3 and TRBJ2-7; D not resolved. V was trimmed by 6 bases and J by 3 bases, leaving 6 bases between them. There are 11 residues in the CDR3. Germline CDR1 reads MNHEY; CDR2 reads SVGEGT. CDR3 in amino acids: CASSQNYEQYF. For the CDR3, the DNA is TGTGCCAGCAGCCAAAACTACGAGCAGTACTTC.

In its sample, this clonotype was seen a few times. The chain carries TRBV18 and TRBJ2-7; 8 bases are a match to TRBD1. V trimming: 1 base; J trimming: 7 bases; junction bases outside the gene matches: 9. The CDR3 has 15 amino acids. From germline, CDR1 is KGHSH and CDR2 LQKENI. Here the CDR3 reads CASSPRTGKHNEQYF. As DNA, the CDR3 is TGTGCCAGCTCACCACGGACAGGGAAGCACAATGAGCAGTACTTC.

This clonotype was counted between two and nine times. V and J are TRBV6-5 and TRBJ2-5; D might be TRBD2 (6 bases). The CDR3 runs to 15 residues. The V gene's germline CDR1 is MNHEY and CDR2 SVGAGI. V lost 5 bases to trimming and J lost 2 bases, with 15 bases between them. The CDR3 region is CASSALAGPQETQYF. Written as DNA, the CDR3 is TGTGCCAGCAGTGCCCTGGCGGGACCACAAGAGACCCAGTACTTC.

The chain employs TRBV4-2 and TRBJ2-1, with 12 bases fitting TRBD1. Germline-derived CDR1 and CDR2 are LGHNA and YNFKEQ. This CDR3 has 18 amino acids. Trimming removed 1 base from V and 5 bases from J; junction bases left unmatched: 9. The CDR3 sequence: CASSQGPPGQGANNEQFF. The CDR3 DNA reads TGTGCCAGCAGCCAAGGACCGCCGGGACAGGGGGCAAACAATGAGCAGTTCTTC.

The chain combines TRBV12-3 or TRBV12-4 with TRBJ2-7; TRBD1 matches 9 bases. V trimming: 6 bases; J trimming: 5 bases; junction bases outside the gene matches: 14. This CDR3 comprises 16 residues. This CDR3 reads CASRPLDRGASHEQYF. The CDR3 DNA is TGTGCCAGCAGACCTCTGGACAGGGGTGCTTCCCACGAGCAGTACTTC.

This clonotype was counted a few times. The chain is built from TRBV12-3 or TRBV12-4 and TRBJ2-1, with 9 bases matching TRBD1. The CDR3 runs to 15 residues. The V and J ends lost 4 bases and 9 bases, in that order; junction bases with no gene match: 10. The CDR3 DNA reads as TGTGCCAGCAGTTCCGGGACAGGGTTATTCGGTGAGCAGTTCTTC. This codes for CASSSGTGLFGEQFF.

CDR3 residues: CASSSFLAGGYEQYF. The CDR3 nucleotides are TGTGCCAGCAGCTCCTTCCTAGCGGGGGGGTACGAGCAGTACTTC. The chain uses TRBV7-2 and TRBJ2-5; the match to TRBD2 covers 12 bases. TRBJ2-7 explains the end of the DNA better; the J call may be wrong. Germline V gene sequence: CDR1 SGHTA, CDR2 FQGNSA. The CDR3 consists of 15 residues.

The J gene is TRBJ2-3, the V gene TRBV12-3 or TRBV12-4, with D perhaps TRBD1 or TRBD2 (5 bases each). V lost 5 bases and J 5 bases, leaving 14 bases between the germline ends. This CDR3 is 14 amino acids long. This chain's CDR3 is CASSPGPGIDTQYF. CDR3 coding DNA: TGTGCCAGCAGTCCGGGGCCAGGGATAGATACGCAGTATTTT.